Listed here are 22 T cell receptor beta chains from one sample, sequenced in a study of CD8+CD57+ T cells in acquired aplastic anemia. It was genomic DNA that served as the template for profiling TCR beta VDJ and CDR3. TCRdb itself ran the reads through MiXCR, one entry per CDR3 protein. The sample lists 200,000 to 250,000 distinct CDR3 sequences, approximately 65% seen once, with 58% in the top ten. In patients chosen for sequencing, flow cytometry had shown CD8+CD57+ cell expansion. The material sequenced was sorted CD4+, CD8+, or CD8+CD57+ T cells (not recorded which) from PBMCs. These receptor sequences come from a human donor with aplastic anemia.

This clonotype was observed many times. The chain uses TRBV5-1 and TRBJ1-1; D unresolved. The germline gives CDR1 SGHRS, CDR2 YFSETQ. V was trimmed by 4 bases and J by 4 bases, leaving 11 bases between them. This CDR3 contains 13 residues. As DNA, the CDR3 is TGCGCCAGCAGCCTGTACCGGAGCACTGAAGCTTTCTTT. It encodes CASSLYRSTEAFF.

J is TRBJ2-7 and V is TRBV10-3, with TRBD1 as a possible D gene (6 bases). Trimming shortened V by 10 bases and J by 0 bases, and 19 bases separated the two germline ends. Per germline, CDR1 ENHRY and CDR2 SYGVKD. This CDR3 comprises 15 residues. As DNA, the CDR3 is TGTGCCAGCAGACTGGGGACATCGGACTCCTACGAGCAGTACTTC. Translated: CASRLGTSDSYEQYF.

The chain recombines TRBV3-1 with TRBJ2-3; D is unresolved. There are 15 residues in the CDR3. Trimming took 1 base from V and 1 from J, leaving 9 bases between them. Per the germline V gene, CDR1 is LGHDT and CDR2 is YNNKEL (reference sequence). The DNA of the CDR3 is TGTGCCAGCAGCCAAGTTATGAGCCGCACAGATACGCAGTATTTT. Encoded protein: CASSQVMSRTDTQYF.

This clonotype was seen a single time. The chain recombines TRBV5-1 with TRBJ2-3; 7 bases are shared with TRBD1. CDR1 and CDR2 from the germline V gene are SGHRS and YFSETQ. The CDR3 is 17 amino acids. Trimming cost V 1 base and J 0 bases; bases outside gene matches: 8. CDR3 coding DNA: TGCGCCAGCAGCTTGAGGTTACAGGGGCTAAGCACAGATACGCAGTATTTT. Translated: CASSLRLQGLSTDTQYF. Variable domain in full (rest from reference TRBV5-1 and TRBJ2-3): KAGVTQTPRYLIKTRGQQVTLSCSPISGHRSVSWYQQTPGQGLQFLFEYFSETQRNKGNFPGRFSGRQFSNSRSEMNVSTLELGDSALYLCASSLRLQGLSTDTQYFGPGTRLTVL.

The rearrangement joins TRBV20-1 to TRBJ1-1, with a possible D match to TRBD1 (6 bases). From germline, CDR1 is DFQATT and CDR2 SNEGSKA (reference sequence). The V and J ends lost 3 bases and 6 bases respectively, with 14 bases between them. The length of the CDR3 is 13 residues. The CDR3 region has the DNA TGCAGTGCTAGTCCGGGGGGCAGGGCTGAAGCTTTCTTT. It codes for CSASPGGRAEAFF.

The chain uses TRBV7-9 and TRBJ2-7; possibly TRBD1 for D (7 bases). The CDR3 is 14 amino acids. Germline V gene lookup returns CDR1 SEHNR and CDR2 FQNEAQ (reference sequence). The V end lost 0 bases, the J end lost 7 bases, and 13 bases lay between the germline ends. The CDR3 DNA sequence: TGTGCCAGCAGCTTAGCCAGGGGGGCTAGAGAGCAGTACTTC. Translated: CASSLARGAREQYF.

The chain joins TRBV27 to TRBJ1-6; D not certain. V gave up 4 bases and J gave up 5 bases, with 6 bases separating them. Germline-derived CDR1 and CDR2 are MNHEY and SMNVEV (reference sequence). This CDR3 spans 13 amino acids. CDR3 nucleotides: TGTGCCAGCAGTTACATGGATAATTCACCCCTCCACTTT. Protein: CASSYMDNSPLHF.

This clonotype was picked up one time. This chain's CDR3 is CASSLAGQGGEQYF. In nucleotides, the CDR3 is TGTGCCAGCAGTCTGGCGGGACAAGGCGGGGAGCAGTACTTC. The chain joins TRBV9 to TRBJ2-7; D is tentatively TRBD1 or TRBD2 (6 bases each). This CDR3 has 14 residues. Germline V gene lookup returns CDR1 SGDLS and CDR2 YYNGEE. Trimming shortened V by 5 bases and J by 7 bases, and 19 bases separated the two germline ends.

V usage is TRBV12-3 or TRBV12-4 and J usage is TRBJ1-1; D gene uncertain. The CDR3 consists of 16 residues. Trimming pared 6 bases from V and 0 bases from J, leaving 17 bases between. The CDR3 DNA is TGTGCCAGCAGCCTAGAACTGGGGTTGATGAACACTGAAGCTTTCTTT. This encodes CASSLELGLMNTEAFF.

The chain joins TRBV5-1 to TRBJ2-3; 7 bases line up with TRBD1. This CDR3 is 14 amino acids long. Trimming removed 4 bases from V and 3 bases from J; junction bases left unmatched: 5. The germline V gene encodes CDR1 SGHRS and CDR2 YFSETQ. CDR3 coding DNA: TGCGCCAGCAGCCATACAGGGGCGACAGATACGCAGTATTTT. This gives the protein CASSHTGATDTQYF.

This clonotype was counted ten times or more. The chain is built from TRBV7-9 and TRBJ1-2; D not resolved. Germline V gene sequence: CDR1 SEHNR, CDR2 FQNEAQ (reference sequence). The CDR3 totals 19 residues. The V and J ends lost 5 bases and 7 bases respectively, with 32 bases between them. The CDR3 here is CASSPWFPPGQLLLSGYTF. The CDR3 DNA reads TGTGCCAGCAGCCCATGGTTTCCGCCAGGCCAGCTACTGTTGAGTGGCTACACCTTC.

The chain recombines TRBV20-1 with TRBJ2-7; no reliable D call. V gave up 3 bases and J gave up 3 bases, with 12 bases separating them. The CDR3 totals 13 residues. CDR1 is DFQATT and CDR2 is SNEGSKA in the germline V gene (reference sequence). The DNA for the CDR3 is TGCAGTGCTAGTCCCCCCAGATGCTACGAGCAGTACTTC. Its translation is CSASPPRCYEQYF.

This chain links TRBV6-4 with TRBJ2-1; 11 bases are a match to TRBD1. V shed 3 bases and J 6 bases; nucleotides not matched to a gene: 1. This CDR3 comprises 14 residues. The germline V gene has CDR1 MRHNA and CDR2 SNTAGT. CDR3 nucleotides: TGTGCCAGCAGTGAGGGGACAGGGGGCAATGAGCAGTTCTTC. This gives the protein CASSEGTGGNEQFF.

The rearrangement links TRBV19 to TRBJ2-1; no clear D gene. Trimming shortened V by 3 bases and J by 6 bases, and 6 bases separated the two germline ends. Germline V gives CDR1 LNHDA, CDR2 SQIVND (reference sequence). The CDR3 length is 12 residues. CDR3: CASSIGPNEQFF. Written as DNA, the CDR3 is TGTGCCAGTAGTATCGGTCCCAATGAGCAGTTCTTC.

In this sample, this clonotype turned up many times. The chain uses TRBV14 and TRBJ2-7; possibly TRBD1 for D (5 bases). V was trimmed by 3 bases and J by 3 bases, leaving 9 bases between them. CDR1 is SGHDN and CDR2 is FVKESK in the germline V gene. The CDR3 loop spans 13 amino acids. Here the CDR3 DNA reads TGTGCCAGCAGCCAGGACACCGACTACGAGCAGTACTTC. This encodes CASSQDTDYEQYF.

This chain links TRBV20-1 with TRBJ2-1, with a weak D call TRBD2 (6 bases). This CDR3 has 15 amino acids. Trimming stripped 1 base from V and 0 bases from J, with 10 bases between. The germline CDR1 and CDR2 sequences are DFQATT and SNEGSKA (reference sequence). The CDR3 spells CSARGLRGSYNEQFF. The CDR3, as DNA: TGCAGTGCTAGAGGTTTGCGGGGCTCCTACAATGAGCAGTTCTTC.

The table lists this clonotype with a few counts. This chain uses TRBV15 with TRBJ1-2, with D maybe TRBD1 (6 bases). The CDR3 runs to 16 residues. Trimming took off 0 bases at V and 4 bases at J, with 15 bases between the two ends. From germline, CDR1 is LNHNV and CDR2 YYDKDF (reference sequence). The CDR3 spells CATSRDLAQGGYGYTF. The CDR3 DNA is TGTGCCACCAGCAGAGATTTGGCACAGGGTGGCTATGGCTACACCTTC.

This chain uses TRBV15 with TRBJ2-1; TRBD1 might be the D (5 bases). The CDR3 consists of 13 residues. Per germline, CDR1 LNHNV and CDR2 YYDKDF (reference sequence). Trimming pared 2 bases from V and 13 bases from J, leaving 15 bases between. CDR3 in amino acids: CATSRQGASRQFF. As DNA, the CDR3 is TGTGCCACCAGCAGACAGGGCGCGAGCCGCCAGTTCTTC.

In this sample, this clonotype turned up once. The chain joins TRBV2 to TRBJ1-6, with 9 bases identical to TRBD1. Unmatched junction bases numbered 10, after V lost 6 bases and J lost 4 bases. Germline lookup yields CDR1 SNHLY and CDR2 FYNNEI. The CDR3 covers 17 residues. Written as DNA, the CDR3 is TGTGCCAGCAGCCCTCACCGGGACAGGGCATATAATTCACCCCTCCACTTT. This translates into CASSPHRDRAYNSPLHF.

The rearrangement links TRBV2 to TRBJ2-6, with a weak D call TRBD2 (7 bases). Germline values: CDR1 SNHLY, CDR2 FYNNEI. Trimming pared 3 bases from V and 0 bases from J, leaving 18 bases between. The CDR3 loop spans 19 amino acids. The CDR3 bases are TGTGCCAGCAGTGACGGGGGGCGTTCCTGGGGCTCTGGGGCCAACGTCCTGACTTTC. This encodes CASSDGGRSWGSGANVLTF.

On this clonotype: Just one base apart from a much larger clone, this may be a read error. The chain links TRBV6-5 to TRBJ2-2; the D gene is possibly TRBD1 (6 bases). Germline CDR1 MNHEY, CDR2 SVGAGI. Trimming pared 0 bases from V and 6 bases from J, leaving 14 bases between. The length of the CDR3 is 16 residues. CDR3 amino acids: CASSYSPDSNAGELFF. The CDR3 region has the DNA TGTGCCAGCAGTTACTCTCCGGACAGCAACGCCGGGGAGCTGTTTTTT.

The J gene is TRBJ2-7, the V gene TRBV6-1; D possibly uses TRBD1 or TRBD2 (5 bases each). From germline, CDR1 is MNHNS and CDR2 SASEGT. There are 15 residues in the CDR3. Trimming removed 6 bases at V and 3 bases at J, with 18 bases between. The CDR3 sequence: CASSETGTGNYEQYF. The CDR3 DNA reads as TGTGCCAGCAGCGAAACCGGGACCGGTAACTACGAGCAGTACTTC.